These T cell receptor beta chains were read from a single sample in a study of OX40 agonist ivuxolimab in advanced cancers. Data came from immunoSEQ multiplex PCR; TCRdb stores just in-frame clones and leaves some out. The repertoire holds fewer than 110,000 clones, with around 93% as singletons. The sequencing used CD4+ or CD8+ T cells sorted from blood, collected in a trial of the OX40 agonist ivuxolimab. All receptors derive from an adult with an advanced solid tumor such as melanoma, head and neck, liver or kidney cancer. Each CDR3 is given with its conserved first and last residue. Each record gives: clone size, V gene, D gene, J gene, CDR3 DNA, CDR3 protein. A D gene is named only where the DNA matches it firmly. Not all rows give a size; the values are once, few, many and, for expanded clones, a class.

clone_size: NA
v_call: TRBV7-2
d_call: TRBD1
j_call: TRBJ1-2
cdr3_nt: TGTGCCAGCAGCTTGGAGGGGGCGTATGGCTACACCTTC
cdr3_aa: CASSLEGAYGYTF

clone_size: NA
v_call: TRBV6-1
d_call: NA
j_call: TRBJ1-1
cdr3_nt: TGTGCCAGTAGGACAGAGAACACTGAAGCTTTCTTT
cdr3_aa: CASRTENTEAFF

clone_size: NA
v_call: TRBV4-2
d_call: NA
j_call: TRBJ1-3
cdr3_nt: TGTGCCAGCAGCCAAGAGTTGGGGGAGACGGTTGGAGGCAGGGTTGGAAACACCATATATTTT
cdr3_aa: CASSQELGETVGGRVGNTIYF

clone_size: once
v_call: TRBV7-2
d_call: TRBD2
j_call: TRBJ2-3
cdr3_nt: TGTGCCAGCAGCACGCGGGGTCTAGCGGGCCCTTATTTT
cdr3_aa: CASSTRGLAGPYF

clone_size: few
v_call: TRBV25-1
d_call: NA
j_call: TRBJ1-1
cdr3_nt: TGTGCCAGCAGTGACCCGGGCAGGGAAGCTTTCTTT
cdr3_aa: CASSDPGREAFF

clone_size: NA
v_call: TRBV5-5
d_call: TRBD2
j_call: TRBJ2-5
cdr3_nt: TGTGCCAGCAGCCCGCTAGCGGGAGAGCCGGAGGAGACCCAGTACTTC
cdr3_aa: CASSPLAGEPEETQYF

clone_size: once
v_call: TRBV6-5
d_call: TRBD1
j_call: TRBJ1-2
cdr3_nt: TGTGCCAGCAGACAGGGGAACTATGGCTACACCTTC
cdr3_aa: CASRQGNYGYTF

clone_size: NA
v_call: TRBV6-6
d_call: NA
j_call: TRBJ1-1
cdr3_nt: TGTGCCAGCAGTTACGGGACTGAGGGCTTCACTGAAGCTTTCTTT
cdr3_aa: CASSYGTEGFTEAFF

clone_size: NA
v_call: TRBV5-6
d_call: NA
j_call: TRBJ2-1
cdr3_nt: TGTGCCAGCAGCGGAGGACAGTACAATGAGCAGTTCTTC
cdr3_aa: CASSGGQYNEQFF

clone_size: NA
v_call: TRBV19
d_call: NA
j_call: TRBJ2-1
cdr3_nt: TGTGCCAGTCAGGACCGCAGCTCCTACAATGAGCAGTTCTTC
cdr3_aa: CASQDRSSYNEQFF

clone_size: NA
v_call: TRBV5-1
d_call: TRBD2
j_call: TRBJ2-5
cdr3_nt: TGCGCCAGCAGCTTGGGCCTAGCGGGCGCCTCGGGGACCCAGTACTTC
cdr3_aa: CASSLGLAGASGTQYF

clone_size: NA
v_call: TRBV10-2
d_call: TRBD2
j_call: TRBJ2-7
cdr3_nt: TGCGCCAGCAGTGAGTCTAGCGGGAGGATCTACGAGCAGTACTTC
cdr3_aa: CASSESSGRIYEQYF